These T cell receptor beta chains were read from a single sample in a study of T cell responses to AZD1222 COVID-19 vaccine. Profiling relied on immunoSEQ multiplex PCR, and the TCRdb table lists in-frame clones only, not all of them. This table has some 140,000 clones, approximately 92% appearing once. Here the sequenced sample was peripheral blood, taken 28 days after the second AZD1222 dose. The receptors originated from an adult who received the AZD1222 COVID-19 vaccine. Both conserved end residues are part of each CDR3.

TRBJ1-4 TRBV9 CASSGAQEATNEKLFF
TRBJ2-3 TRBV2 CASRAHQGGGAWTTQYF
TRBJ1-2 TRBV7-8 CASSLVPPNYGYTF
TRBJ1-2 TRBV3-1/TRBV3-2 CASSQSGVKGNYGYTF
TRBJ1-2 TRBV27 CARMFRDRRNYGYTF
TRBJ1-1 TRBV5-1 CASSLEDRGAGTEAFF
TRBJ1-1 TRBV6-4 CASNGTRGPEAFF
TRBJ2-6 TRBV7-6 CASSPQSGANVLTF
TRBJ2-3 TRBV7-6 CASSTRTGGVADTQYF
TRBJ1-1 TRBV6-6 CASSSWTEISEAFF
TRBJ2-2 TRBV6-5 CAVGVVTVFF
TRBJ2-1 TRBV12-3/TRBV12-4 CASSFLGVRFF
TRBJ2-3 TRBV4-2 CASSQDPGRYTDTQYF
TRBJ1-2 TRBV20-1 CSASETGGHGYTF
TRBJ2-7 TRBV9 CASSVALGQGNEQYF
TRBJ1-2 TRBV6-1 CASSLDSNYGYTF
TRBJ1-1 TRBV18 CASSPMTLTGEAFF
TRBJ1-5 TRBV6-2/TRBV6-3 CASSYGGSLNQPQHF
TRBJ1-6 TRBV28 CASSWTIGLNSPLHF
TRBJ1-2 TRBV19 CASNVGGSYGYTF
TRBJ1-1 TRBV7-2 CASSGDGNTEAFF
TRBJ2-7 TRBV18 CASSPTGTGSHEQYF
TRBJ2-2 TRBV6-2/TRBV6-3 CASSYSLAGANTGELFF
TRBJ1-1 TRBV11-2 CASSPSSVQGNTEAFF
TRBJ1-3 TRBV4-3 CASSQARGGSGNTIYF
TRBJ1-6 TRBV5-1 CASSLGQQNSPLHF
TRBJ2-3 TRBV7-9 CASSWDSNTDTQYF
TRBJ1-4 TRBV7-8 CASSFSGQFREKLFF
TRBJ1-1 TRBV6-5 CASSYSRGNTEAFF
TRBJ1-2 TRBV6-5 CASSLRGRGYTF
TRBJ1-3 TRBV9 CASSGNRNTIYF
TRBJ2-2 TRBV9 CASGDSNTGELFF
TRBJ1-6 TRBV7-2 CASTMDWRNSPLHF
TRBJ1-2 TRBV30 CAADRDSNYGYTF
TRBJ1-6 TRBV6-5 CASSYSVGHNSPLHF
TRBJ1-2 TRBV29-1 CSVGRADGYTF
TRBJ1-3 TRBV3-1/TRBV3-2 CASSQSPQGHGGNTIYF
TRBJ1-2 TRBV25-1 CAGPWDSQIKSNYGYTF
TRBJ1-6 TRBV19 CASSNVGTGYNSPLHF
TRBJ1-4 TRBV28 CATETGLREKLFF
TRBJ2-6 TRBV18 CASSPRSGTGMSGANVLTF